This T cell receptor (beta chain) was identified in a study of blood T cell repertoires in COVID-19. At the level of the study: PBMCs, B-cell-depleted T cells, or T cells were the source of the cDNA or gDNA that made up the material.

This table comes from immunoSEQ multiplex PCR, and its TCRdb copy is limited to in-frame clones, with some not included. The sample includes about 230,000 clones, roughly 84% seen only once; the top ten take around 30%. This CDR3 spans 14 amino acids. The V end was cut by 3 bases, the J end by 1 base, with 9 bases between. The germline V gene encodes CDR1 SGHAT and CDR2 FQNNGV. The sequenced material came from peripheral blood. The chain joins TRBV11-2 to TRBJ1-1; D unclear. The sequence was collected from a man between 40 and 49 years old with acute or convalescent COVID-19. The CDR3 spells CASSFSGSNTEAFF. In DNA form, the CDR3 reads TGTGCCAGCAGCTTTTCCGGGTCGAACACTGAAGCTTTCTTT.